These 12 T cell receptor beta chains were sequenced from one sample in a study of T cell repertoires in ileal Crohn's disease. Here immunoSEQ multiplex PCR was the method, and the copy in TCRdb shows in-frame clones only, minus some. The sample lists fewer than 5,000 clones; about 80% were seen once. Sequenced material: ileal tissue. These receptors originate from an adult with Crohn's disease.

The V call is TRBV28, the J call TRBJ1-6; no clear D. Trimming took off 5 bases at V and 0 bases at J, with 11 bases between the two ends. The length of the CDR3 is 16 residues. The germline CDR1 and CDR2 sequences are MDHEN and SYDVKM. The CDR3 bases are TGTGCCAGCAGTCAAAGACTGTACTCCTATAATTCACCCCTCCACTTT. Translating gives CASSQRLYSYNSPLHF.

This rearrangement joins TRBV9 to TRBJ1-6; weak D call: TRBD1 (5 bases). Trimming took 3 bases from V and 5 from J, leaving 21 bases between them. The CDR3 runs 18 residues. Germline V gives CDR1 SGDLS, CDR2 YYNGEE. CDR3 sequence (DNA): TGTGCCAGCAGCGCGGCGACTGGTGGGGGGTCGGATAATTCACCCCTCCACTTT. Its protein is CASSAATGGGSDNSPLHF.

In regard to this clone: Other DNA sequences in the sample encode the same CDR3. V usage is TRBV7-9 and J usage is TRBJ2-7; D is perhaps TRBD1 (5 bases). The germline V and J ends were trimmed by 3 bases and 2 bases, with 11 bases remaining between them. The CDR3 runs 14 residues. The germline gives CDR1 SEHNR, CDR2 FQNEAQ (reference sequence). CDR3 DNA sequence: TGTGCCAGCAGCTTGGGAAGGGGTCCCTACGAGCAGTACTTC. The encoded protein is CASSLGRGPYEQYF.

This chain uses TRBV5-6 with TRBJ2-3, with 9 nucleotides matching TRBD1. The length of the CDR3 is 18 residues. Trimming took 4 bases from V and 3 from J; bases not matched to a gene: 15. Germline lookup yields CDR1 SGHDT and CDR2 YYEEEE. As DNA, the CDR3 is TGTGCCAGCAGCCCTATTGGCTTTTCCGGGACAGGGACAGATACGCAGTATTTT. Protein product: CASSPIGFSGTGTDTQYF.

The table lists this clone with a few counts. In DNA, the CDR3 is TGTGCCAGTAGTGAGTCACGAAAGAATCAGCCCCAGCATTTT. Translating gives CASSESRKNQPQHF. J is TRBJ1-5 and V is TRBV19; D gene ambiguous. This CDR3 spans 14 amino acids. V lost 5 bases and J lost 4, with 12 bases in between. Germline CDR1 reads LNHDA; CDR2 reads SQIVND (reference sequence).

As concerns this clone: A junction boundary mismatches the germline segment, possibly from a read error. The chain combines TRBV9 with TRBJ1-6; D unresolved. The CDR3 length is 14 residues. Germline V gives CDR1 SGDLS, CDR2 YYNGEE. The CDR3, as DNA: TGTGCCAGCAGCGTTGGAGGTCTTGATTCACCCCTCTACTTT. Its protein is CASSVGGLDSPLYF.

This chain links TRBV27 with TRBJ2-5; no clear D. Trimming removed 2 bases at V and 2 bases at J, with 12 bases between. Germline V CDR1 and CDR2: MNHEY, SMNVEV (reference sequence). This CDR3 is built from 15 residues. The CDR3 sequence is CASSLRIPTQETQYF. The DNA for the CDR3 is TGTGCCAGCAGTTTACGTATTCCGACTCAAGAGACCCAGTACTTC.

The rearrangement uses TRBV18 and TRBJ1-3, with 7 bases aligning to TRBD1. The V segment lost 3 bases and the J segment 0 bases; nucleotides outside the gene matches: 2. The germline V gene has CDR1 KGHSH and CDR2 LQKENI. The CDR3 length is 15 residues. CDR3 amino acids: CASSPGQSSGNTIYF. The DNA of the CDR3 is TGTGCCAGCTCACCGGGACAGAGCTCTGGAAACACCATATATTTT.

The chain is built from TRBV28 and TRBJ2-7; tentatively, D is TRBD2 (6 bases). The V gene lost 3 bases and the J gene lost 4 bases, with 10 bases spanning the gap. Germline-derived CDR1 and CDR2 are MDHEN and SYDVKM. This CDR3 has 13 amino acids. CDR3 bases: TGTGCCAGCAGTTTGGCGGGGATGTACGAGCAGTACTTC. Encoded protein: CASSLAGMYEQYF.

The CDR3 region has the DNA TGTGCCAGCACCGGGACTAACACATACAATGAGCAGTTCTTC. Its translation: CASTGTNTYNEQFF. This rearrangement joins TRBV28 to TRBJ2-1, with 7 nucleotides matching TRBD2. The V gene end was trimmed by 7 bases and the J gene end by 4 bases; junction bases not matched to a gene: 7. Germline V lookup: CDR1 MDHEN, CDR2 SYDVKM. The CDR3 is made up of 14 amino acids.

V gene TRBV19 combines with J gene TRBJ2-5; TRBD2 aligns across 7 bases. This CDR3 is 13 amino acids long. Germline loops: CDR1 LNHDA, CDR2 SQIVND (reference sequence). The trim removed 3 bases at V and 4 bases at J, leaving 2 bases unmatched. The DNA for the CDR3 is TGTGCCAGTAGTATTTGGGGGGGAGAGACCCAGTACTTC. This codes for CASSIWGGETQYF.

The chain combines TRBV29-1 with TRBJ2-1; possible D gene TRBD2, 7 bases. This CDR3 has 14 amino acids. Germline V gene sequence: CDR1 SQVTM, CDR2 ANQGSEA. V was trimmed by 4 bases and J by 7 bases, leaving 17 bases between them. The CDR3 spells CSVVRGAEANEQFF. The CDR3 nucleotides are TGCAGCGTTGTCCGGGGGGCGGAAGCTAATGAGCAGTTCTTC.